A selection of T cell receptor beta chains follows, all from one sample in a study of Ad26.COV2.S vaccination and SARS-CoV-2 variants. Clones were read by immunoSEQ multiplex PCR, and TCRdb kept only the in-frame ones, dropping some. The sample lists roughly 250,000 clones, roughly 85% occurring once. Sequenced here: peripheral blood, sampled in a trial of Ad26.COV2.S vaccine versus placebo. Receptors were obtained from a person aged 18 to 65 who received the Ad26.COV2.S COVID-19 vaccine or a placebo. Both conserved end residues are trimmed from each CDR3.

>TRBV11-1|TRBJ1-1
ASSPSSFNTEAF
>TRBV10-3|TRBJ1-1
AIRDITEAF
>TRBV11-2|TRBJ2-7
ASSLRGHPPDEQY
>TRBV9|TRBJ1-5
ASSVGQGNGQPQH
>TRBV27|TRBJ2-3
ASSLGGGAGDTQY
>TRBV3-1/TRBV3-2|TRBJ1-6
ASSQGGGSRALH
>TRBV13|TRBJ2-3
ASSSRGLAGVTDTQY
>TRBV5-6|TRBJ2-5
ASSLRETQY
>TRBV4-2|TRBJ2-1
ASSDRPGRSYNEQF
>TRBV2|TRBJ1-1
ASREELNTEAF
>TRBV5-1|TRBJ2-2
ASSLPVAGGTGELF
>TRBV3-1/TRBV3-2|TRBJ2-7
ASSQGQGRDEQY
>TRBV29-1|TRBJ1-1
SVGGLQNTEAF
>TRBV5-5|TRBJ1-1
ASSWDRERTEAF
>TRBV4-3|TRBJ2-6
ASSQDGGGGANVLT
>TRBV7-3|TRBJ2-3
ASSEPRGSGGDTQY
>TRBV4-2|TRBJ2-2
ASSQDGRGSGELF
>TRBV9|TRBJ1-1
ASSVGSRGTTEAF
>TRBV5-4|TRBJ1-3
ASSAGHQSGNTIY
>TRBV24-1|TRBJ1-4
ARPSGGPCTNEKLF
>TRBV19|TRBJ2-1
ASSTQKGLAGLTKEQF
>TRBV30|TRBJ2-1
ALRKGSSYNEQF
>TRBV30|TRBJ1-1
AWRAGGSSRAEAF